This T cell receptor (beta chain) was captured by sequencing in a study of T cell clonotyping in hematopoietic cell transplantation. The overall study: Pretransplant recipient samples were taken after cytoreduction. Study conclusions and caveats: Graft donor and pretransplant recipient Inverse Simpson Index values predicted broader posttransplant TCR diversity. Cells were unsorted, so CD4 and CD8 contributions were not separated.

As to this clone: Its specificity is unknown.

Libraries were prepared by immunoSEQ multiplex PCR; TCRdb keeps only in-frame clonotypes and omits some of them. The data contain roughly 30,000 clones, 85% to 95% of them seen just once; the ten biggest clones take up approximately 2.4%. The CDR3 has 12 residues. V lost 8 bases and J lost 4, with 9 bases in between. In germline, CDR1 is MGHRA, CDR2 YSYEKL. Time point specified: recipient sample about 28 days before transplant, after cytoreduction. This TCR derives from a man aged 45-65 years with acute myeloid leukemia. Some clones in this sample may be carry-over from other donors' samples. The sample was peripheral blood mononuclear cells, taken before stem cell transplant. The V call is TRBV4-1, the J call TRBJ1-3; D ambiguous. CDR3 residues: CASGVWGNTIYF. The DNA for the CDR3 is TGCGCCAGCGGCGTGTGGGGAAACACCATATATTTT.